This T cell receptor (beta chain) was documented in a study of blood T cell repertoires in COVID-19. Study-level information: Whether acute or convalescent, the COVID-19 samples came from the United States, Italy and Spain. From T cells, B-cell-depleted T cells, or PBMCs came the material, which was cDNA or gDNA.

Trimming left V 4 bases short and J 7 bases short, with 6 bases between. The CDR3 is 11 residues long. Looked up from germline, CDR1 is SGHTS and CDR2 is YDEGEE. Authors' analysis steps: Reference gene primer amplification in the assay estimated nucleated cell counts. Sequenced by immunoSEQ multiplex PCR; TCRdb stores in-frame clones only, minus some. V and J calls and clone size follow that table, whereas D and trimming were derived from the DNA. The table records about 230,000 clones, roughly 82% of them present only once. The sample was peripheral blood. The source of this sequence is a woman aged 40 to 50 who had recovered from COVID-19. V and J are TRBV5-8 and TRBJ1-5; D ambiguous. CDR3 amino acids: CASSLGQPQHF. The CDR3 DNA reads as TGTGCCAGCAGCCTAGGACAGCCCCAGCATTTT.